Shown below are 24 T cell receptor beta chains from a single sample sequenced in a study of control samples from healthy donors and cancer patients. Here immunoSEQ multiplex PCR was the method, and the copy in TCRdb shows in-frame clones only, minus some. The profile shows 120,000 or so clones, about 95% of them singletons. Material for sequencing was blood. The receptors stem from a man under 40 in good health.

The genes are TRBV4-1 and TRBJ1-5; weak D call: TRBD1 (5 bases). CDR1 MGHRA and CDR2 YSYEKL come from the germline V gene. The germline V and J ends were trimmed by 1 base and 1 base, with 8 bases remaining between them. This CDR3 has 15 residues. The CDR3 bases are TGCGCCAGCAGCCAAGCGGGACGGAGCAATCAGCCCCAGCATTTT. Encoded protein: CASSQAGRSNQPQHF.

The CDR3 bases are TGCGCCAGCAGCCAAGGGGGTAGAGTGGGGGCAGATACGCAGTATTTT. Protein sequence: CASSQGGRVGADTQYF. V and J are TRBV4-1 and TRBJ2-3, with D possibly being TRBD1 or TRBD2 (5 bases each). The CDR3 consists of 16 residues. The ends were cut back, 1 base at V and 4 bases at J, with 15 bases in the middle. Germline V gives CDR1 MGHRA, CDR2 YSYEKL.

The chain uses TRBV6-2 or TRBV6-3 and TRBJ2-2; no clear D gene. Trimming took off 4 bases at V and 1 base at J, with 7 bases between the two ends. This CDR3 region has 14 residues. The germline gives CDR1 MNHEY, CDR2 SVGEGT. The CDR3 is CASSFGLNTGELFF. The DNA for the CDR3 is TGTGCCAGCAGTTTCGGGTTGAACACCGGGGAGCTGTTTTTT.

The V and J genes are TRBV5-6 and TRBJ1-5, with TRBD1 matching over 9 bases. This CDR3 comprises 19 residues. V trimming: 1 base; J trimming: 0 bases; junction bases outside the gene matches: 11. Germline-derived CDR1 and CDR2 are SGHDT and YYEEEE. The CDR3 here is CASSLYRDRALNSNQPQHF. As DNA, the CDR3 is TGTGCCAGCAGCTTGTACCGGGACAGGGCACTCAATAGCAATCAGCCCCAGCATTTT.

For the CDR3, the DNA is TGTGCCAGCAGCGTACAGGAAGGGACTTACTACGAGCAGTACTTC. Amino acids: CASSVQEGTYYEQYF. The genes are TRBV9 and TRBJ2-7; TRBD2 might be the D (6 bases). V lost 1 base to trimming and J lost 3 bases, with 14 bases between them. CDR3 length equals 15 residues. Germline V gene sequence: CDR1 SGDLS, CDR2 YYNGEE. Filled out from reference TRBV9 and TRBJ2-7, the complete variable domain reads DSGVTQTPKHLITATGQRVTLRCSPRSGDLSVYWYQQSLDQGLQFLIQYYNGEERAKGNILERFSAQQFPDLHSELNLSSLELGDSALYFCASSVQEGTYYEQYFGPGTRLTVT.

The CDR3, as DNA: TGTGCCAGCAGCTTAGCGATAGGGCAGGCCATTGGGGACTATGGCTACACCTTC. Translated, it gives CASSLAIGQAIGDYGYTF. J is TRBJ1-2 and V is TRBV7-2; D gene ambiguous. The length of the CDR3 is 18 residues. V was trimmed by 0 bases and J by 3 bases, leaving 20 bases between them. The germline CDR1 and CDR2 sequences are SGHTA and FQGNSA. The whole variable domain, remainder taken from reference TRBV7-2 and TRBJ1-2, is GAGVSQSPSNKVTEKGKDVELRCDPISGHTALYWYRQSLGQGLEFLIYFQGNSAPDKSGLPSDRFSAERTGGSVSTLTIQRTQQEDSAVYLCASSLAIGQAIGDYGYTFGSGTRLTVV.

This chain joins TRBV6-2 or TRBV6-3 and TRBJ1-3; 7 nucleotides line up with TRBD1. Losses at the gene ends were 2 bases for V and 0 bases for J; bases not matched to a gene: 7. The length of the CDR3 is 17 residues. From germline, CDR1 is MNHEY and CDR2 SVGEGT. CDR3 loop: CASSYAVDRVSGNTIYF. The CDR3 region has the DNA TGTGCCAGCAGTTACGCCGTCGACAGGGTCTCTGGAAACACCATATATTTT.

The genes are TRBV11-2 and TRBJ1-4; D unresolved. V was cut by 1 base and J by 4 bases, with 13 bases left in between. In germline, CDR1 is SGHAT, CDR2 FQNNGV. The CDR3 contains 16 residues. The CDR3 region is CASSLGTGIGNEKLFF. The CDR3 DNA is TGTGCCAGCAGCTTAGGGACCGGGATCGGTAATGAAAAACTGTTTTTT.

As regards this clone: One end of the junction varies from germline; a read error may be responsible. This chain links TRBV2 with TRBJ1-6; D remains ambiguous. CDR3 length: 15 amino acids. Germline CDR1 reads SNHLY; CDR2 reads FYNNEI. The CDR3 DNA follows: TGTGCCGGCAGTGAAATTTCCTCCTATAATTCACCCCTCCACTTT. Translated, it gives CAGSEISSYNSPLHF.

The chain employs TRBV19 and TRBJ1-5, with 7 positions matching TRBD1. V dropped 1 base and J dropped 4; count of bases not matched to a gene: 4. This CDR3 comprises 15 residues. From germline, CDR1 is LNHDA and CDR2 SQIVND (reference sequence). The CDR3: CASSIAGTENQPQHF. For the CDR3, the DNA is TGTGCCAGTAGTATAGCTGGGACAGAGAATCAGCCCCAGCATTTT.

The chain combines TRBV5-1 with TRBJ1-5; possibly TRBD1 for D (6 bases). The CDR3 consists of 14 residues. Trimming stripped 4 bases from V and 2 bases from J, with 10 bases between. The germline V gene encodes CDR1 SGHRS and CDR2 YFSETQ. The CDR3 sequence: CASSPEGGNQPQHF. The CDR3, as DNA: TGCGCCAGCAGCCCCGAGGGGGGCAATCAGCCCCAGCATTTT.

The rearrangement links TRBV5-5 to TRBJ2-7, with 9 bases matching TRBD1. The CDR3 totals 15 residues. The germline V gene encodes CDR1 SGHKS and CDR2 YYEKEE (reference sequence). V lost 4 bases and J lost 2; bases outside the gene matches: 7. The CDR3 is CASSIQGARTYEQYF. The CDR3 nucleotides read TGTGCCAGCAGCATACAGGGGGCGCGTACCTACGAGCAGTACTTC.

V usage is TRBV5-6 and J usage is TRBJ1-4; the D is unclear. This CDR3 spans 12 amino acids. CDR1 and CDR2 from the germline V gene are SGHDT and YYEEEE. Trimming pared 1 base from V and 8 bases from J, leaving 6 bases between. The CDR3 loop reads CASSLRREKLFF. The CDR3 region has the DNA TGTGCCAGCAGCTTGCGTCGAGAAAAACTGTTTTTT.

The chain links TRBV4-3 to TRBJ1-2, with a weak D call TRBD1 (5 bases). CDR3 size: 14 residues. The germline V gene encodes CDR1 LGHNA and CDR2 YSLEER. Trimming shortened V by 0 bases and J by 5 bases, and 10 bases separated the two germline ends. The CDR3 sequence: CASSQDWGSYGYTF. CDR3 nucleotides: TGCGCCAGCAGCCAAGATTGGGGCTCATATGGCTACACCTTC.

The J gene is TRBJ2-7, the V gene TRBV11-2, with 8 bases fitting TRBD2. The J segment lost 2 bases and the V segment lost 4 bases, leaving 10 bases of the junction unmatched. This CDR3 is 16 amino acids long. Germline-derived CDR1 and CDR2 are SGHAT and FQNNGV. The CDR3 region is CASSYRVAGPAYEQYF. CDR3 DNA sequence: TGTGCCAGCAGCTACCGGGTAGCGGGGCCCGCCTACGAGCAGTACTTC.

V is TRBV2 and J is TRBJ2-1; D not certain. The CDR3 is 16 residues long. Trimming left V 6 bases short and J 4 bases short, with 19 bases between. Germline CDR1 and CDR2: SNHLY and FYNNEI. The CDR3 DNA sequence: TGTGCCAGCAGCTTAGAGGCCTTGCCCCATTACAATGAGCAGTTCTTC. This gives the protein CASSLEALPHYNEQFF.

V and J are TRBV3-1 (or the pseudogene TRBV3-2) and TRBJ2-1; tentatively, D is TRBD1 (6 bases). Germline V CDR1 and CDR2: LGHDT, YNNKEL (reference sequence). The CDR3 sequence is 12 residues long. Deletions cut 1 base from V and 10 bases from J, with 8 bases between. CDR3 region: CASSQAQGEQFF. CDR3 DNA: TGTGCCAGCAGCCAAGCACAGGGAGAGCAGTTCTTC.

This rearrangement joins TRBV15 to TRBJ1-4, with TRBD1 as a possible D gene (5 bases). The germline gives CDR1 LNHNV, CDR2 YYDKDF (reference sequence). This CDR3 spans 15 amino acids. V lost 5 bases and J 0 bases, leaving 10 bases between the germline ends. The CDR3 region is CATSSRQPTNEKLFF. CDR3 coding DNA: TGTGCCACCAGCTCCCGACAGCCAACTAATGAAAAACTGTTTTTT.

V gene TRBV3-1 (or the pseudogene TRBV3-2) combines with J gene TRBJ2-7; 11 bases agree with TRBD2. Germline V lookup: CDR1 LGHDT, CDR2 YNNKEL (reference sequence). The CDR3 extends over 15 amino acids. V was pared by 3 bases and J by 6 bases, with 7 bases of the junction left unmatched. The CDR3 sequence is CASSQLAGGPPEQYF. The DNA of the CDR3 is TGTGCCAGCAGCCAGCTAGCGGGGGGCCCTCCCGAGCAGTACTTC.

This chain connects TRBV27 to TRBJ1-4; a possible D gene is TRBD1 (6 bases). Germline-derived CDR1 and CDR2 are MNHEY and SMNVEV (reference sequence). The CDR3 has 15 amino acids. V was cut by 6 bases and J by 7 bases, with 18 bases left in between. The CDR3 spells CASSLGTARGEKLFF. The CDR3 DNA reads TGTGCCAGCAGCCTAGGGACGGCCAGGGGTGAAAAACTGTTTTTT.

The chain carries TRBV12-5 and TRBJ1-5; D remains unclear. The germline gives CDR1 LGHNT, CDR2 FRNRAP. Trimming stripped 0 bases from V and 1 base from J, with 13 bases between. The CDR3 is made up of 17 amino acids. DNA for the CDR3: TGTGCTAGTGGTTTGGTAAGGGTCGGGGAGAGCAATCAGCCCCAGCATTTT. This sequence encodes CASGLVRVGESNQPQHF.

The J gene is TRBJ1-4, the V gene TRBV5-1; TRBD1 agrees at 7 bases. The CDR3 is made up of 15 amino acids. Germline V gene sequence: CDR1 SGHRS, CDR2 YFSETQ. The V segment lost 0 bases and the J segment 7 bases; nucleotides outside the gene matches: 6. The CDR3 sequence is CASSLEGGGGEKLFF. The CDR3 DNA is TGCGCCAGCAGCTTGGAAGGGGGCGGCGGTGAAAAACTGTTTTTT.

The table lists this clone with a count of one. DNA for the CDR3: TGTGCCAGCAGTTACGATCGGGACACCGGTCGAGTGGATGGCTACACCTTC. Amino acids: CASSYDRDTGRVDGYTF. The chain carries TRBV6-2 or TRBV6-3 and TRBJ1-2; a weak D match, TRBD1 (6 bases). Trimming left V 2 bases short and J 6 bases short, with 22 bases between. The CDR3 runs 17 residues. Per the germline V gene, CDR1 is MNHEY and CDR2 is SVGEGT.

This chain joins TRBV7-2 and TRBJ2-5, with D hard to call. Trimming pared 2 bases from V and 5 bases from J, leaving 9 bases between. Germline assignment: CDR1 SGHTA and CDR2 FQGNSA. The CDR3 is made up of 13 amino acids. CDR3 sequence: CASSLFRRETQYF. In DNA, the CDR3 is TGTGCCAGCAGCTTATTCCGACGGGAGACCCAGTACTTC.